The present TCR beta chain was sequenced within a study of spatial heterogeneity in lung cancer. Across the whole study: Within raw reads, each unique TCR and UMI combination appeared on average more than ten times.

TCR cDNA molecules were tagged individually, and each one carried a unique molecular identifier. TCRdb re-analysed the 5' RACE reads in MiXCR, keeping a single row per CDR3 protein. In the table there are about 75,000 distinct CDR3 sequences, less than 15% of which are singletons. Stated time point: sample taken at primary tumor resection. Sequencing of whole RNA from tumor, nontumor lung or frozen PBMC involved no sorting. 72 TRACERx patients with early, untreated non-small cell lung cancer donated samples. Germline V gives CDR1 SGHRS, CDR2 YFSETQ. The CDR3 covers 14 residues. With 4 bases removed from V and 5 bases from J, the gap between germline ends came to 15 bases. This clonotype was seen a handful of times.

The TCR originated in a male donor with early-stage non-small cell lung cancer. The sample here was PBMCs, taken at surgery. The chain is built from TRBV5-1 and TRBJ1-2; perhaps TRBD1 as D (6 bases). CDR3 nucleotides: TGCGCCAGCAGCCCCTATTCAGGGGAATATGGCTACACCTTC. Translated, it gives CASSPYSGEYGYTF.